This TCR beta chain was recovered during a study of CD4 T cells in relation to SARS-CoV-2 and coronaviruses. Across the study: The negative reference was HIV-1 Nef peptide pool or peptide-free culture.

With regard to this clone: What it binds is not known.

Repertoires were generated with immunoSEQ multiplex PCR, while TCRdb's copy carries only in-frame clones and drops some. The data show tens of thousands of clones, 60% to 85% seen once. The ends were cut back, 2 bases at V and 1 base at J, with 11 bases in the middle. Germline values: CDR1 KGHSH, CDR2 LQKENI. CDR3 length equals 15 residues. Unexposed donor CD4+ T cells date from about 2011-2018, before the COVID-19 pandemic. The cells were cultured for 9 to 11 days before CD4+ T cells were isolated. As cell numbers allowed, unexposed-donor CD4+ T cells faced SARS-CoV-2 S/N and four cold-coronavirus spikes. PBMCs were plated at fewer than 2.5 million per well in IL-2-containing medium.

This clonotype was sampled from a human donor in good health. The specimen sequenced was CD4+ T cells from PBMCs, cultured in vitro. The genes are TRBV18 and TRBJ1-1; D uncertain. The CDR3 region is CASSPTTAENTEAFF. In DNA form, the CDR3 reads TGTGCCAGCTCACCAACGACCGCAGAGAACACTGAAGCTTTCTTT.